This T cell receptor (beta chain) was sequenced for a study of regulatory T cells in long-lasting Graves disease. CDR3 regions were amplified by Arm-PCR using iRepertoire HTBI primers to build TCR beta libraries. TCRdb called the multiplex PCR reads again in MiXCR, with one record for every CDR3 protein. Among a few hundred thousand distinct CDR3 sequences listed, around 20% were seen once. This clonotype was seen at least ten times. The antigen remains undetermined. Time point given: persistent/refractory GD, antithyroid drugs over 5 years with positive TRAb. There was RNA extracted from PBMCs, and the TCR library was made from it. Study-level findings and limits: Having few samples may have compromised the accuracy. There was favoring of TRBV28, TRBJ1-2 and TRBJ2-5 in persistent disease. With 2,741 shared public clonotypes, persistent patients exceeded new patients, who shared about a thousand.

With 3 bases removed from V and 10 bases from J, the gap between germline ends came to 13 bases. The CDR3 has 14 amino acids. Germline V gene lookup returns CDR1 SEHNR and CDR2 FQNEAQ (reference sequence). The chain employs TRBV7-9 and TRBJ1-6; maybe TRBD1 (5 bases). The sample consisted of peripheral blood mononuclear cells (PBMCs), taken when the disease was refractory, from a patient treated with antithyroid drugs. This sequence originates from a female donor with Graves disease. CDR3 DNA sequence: TGTGCCAGCAGCTTCGGGGGTTTGCGGTCACCCCTCCACTTT. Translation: CASSFGGLRSPLHF.